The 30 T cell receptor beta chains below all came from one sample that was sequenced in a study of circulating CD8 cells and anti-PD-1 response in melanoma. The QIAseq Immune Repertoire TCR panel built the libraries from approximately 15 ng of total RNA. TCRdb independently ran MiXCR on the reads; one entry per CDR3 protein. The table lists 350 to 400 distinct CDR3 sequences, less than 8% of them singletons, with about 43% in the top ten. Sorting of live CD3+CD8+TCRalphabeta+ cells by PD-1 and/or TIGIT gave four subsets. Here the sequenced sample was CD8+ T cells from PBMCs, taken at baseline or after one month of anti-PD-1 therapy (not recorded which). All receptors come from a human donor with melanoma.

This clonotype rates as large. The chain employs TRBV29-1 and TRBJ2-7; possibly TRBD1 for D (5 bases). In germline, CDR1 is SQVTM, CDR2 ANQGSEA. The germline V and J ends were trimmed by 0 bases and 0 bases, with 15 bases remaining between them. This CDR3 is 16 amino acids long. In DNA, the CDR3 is TGCAGCGTTGAAGATCCCGGCAGGGATAGCTCCTACGAGCAGTACTTC. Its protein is CSVEDPGRDSSYEQYF.

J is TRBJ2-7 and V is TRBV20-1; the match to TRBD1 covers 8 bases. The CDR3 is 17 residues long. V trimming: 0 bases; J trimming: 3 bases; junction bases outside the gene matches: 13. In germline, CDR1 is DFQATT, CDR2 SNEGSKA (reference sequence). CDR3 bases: TGCAGTGCTAGAGACCCCAGGGGGCTCGGTTCTGTCTACGAGCAGTACTTC. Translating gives CSARDPRGLGSVYEQYF.

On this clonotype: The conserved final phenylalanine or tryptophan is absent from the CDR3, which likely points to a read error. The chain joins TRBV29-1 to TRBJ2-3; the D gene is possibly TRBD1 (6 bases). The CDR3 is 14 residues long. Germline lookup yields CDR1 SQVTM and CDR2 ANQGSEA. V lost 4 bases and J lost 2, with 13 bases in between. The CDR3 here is CSVVRVGATDTQYL. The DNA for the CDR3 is TGCAGCGTTGTCCGAGTGGGGGCCACAGATACGCAGTATCTT.

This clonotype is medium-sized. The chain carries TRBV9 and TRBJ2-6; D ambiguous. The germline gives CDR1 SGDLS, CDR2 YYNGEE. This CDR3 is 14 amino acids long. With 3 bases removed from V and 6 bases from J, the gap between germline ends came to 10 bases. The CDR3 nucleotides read TGTGCCAGCAGCGCTAGTCCCGAGGCCAACGTCCTGACTTTC. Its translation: CASSASPEANVLTF.

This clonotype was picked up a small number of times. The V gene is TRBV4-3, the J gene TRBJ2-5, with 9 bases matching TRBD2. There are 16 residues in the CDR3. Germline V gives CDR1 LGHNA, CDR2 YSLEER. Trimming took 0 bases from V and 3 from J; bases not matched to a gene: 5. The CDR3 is CASSQDAAGGEETQYF. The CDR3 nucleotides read TGCGCCAGCAGCCAAGATGCAGCGGGGGGCGAAGAGACCCAGTACTTC.

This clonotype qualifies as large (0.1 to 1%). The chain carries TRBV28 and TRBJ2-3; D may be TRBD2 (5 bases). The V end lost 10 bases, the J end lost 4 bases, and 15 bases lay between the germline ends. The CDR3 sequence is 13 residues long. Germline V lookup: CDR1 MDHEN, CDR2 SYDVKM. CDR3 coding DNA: TGTGCCATCTCAGAGGGTTGGTCAGATACGCAGTATTTT. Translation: CAISEGWSDTQYF.

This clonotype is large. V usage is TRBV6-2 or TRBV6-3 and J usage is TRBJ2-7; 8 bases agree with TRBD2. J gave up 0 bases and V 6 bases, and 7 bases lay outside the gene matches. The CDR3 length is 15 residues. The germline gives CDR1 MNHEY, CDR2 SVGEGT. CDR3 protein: CASSPSGGSSYEQYF. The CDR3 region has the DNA TGTGCCAGCAGCCCGAGCGGGGGCAGCTCCTACGAGCAGTACTTC.

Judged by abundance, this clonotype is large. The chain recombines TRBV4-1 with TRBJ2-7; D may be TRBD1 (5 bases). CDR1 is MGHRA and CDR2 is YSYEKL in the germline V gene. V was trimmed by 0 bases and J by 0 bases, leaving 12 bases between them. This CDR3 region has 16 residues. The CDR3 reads CASSQEAQGISYEQYF. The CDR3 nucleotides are TGCGCCAGCAGCCAAGAGGCCCAGGGCATCTCCTACGAGCAGTACTTC.

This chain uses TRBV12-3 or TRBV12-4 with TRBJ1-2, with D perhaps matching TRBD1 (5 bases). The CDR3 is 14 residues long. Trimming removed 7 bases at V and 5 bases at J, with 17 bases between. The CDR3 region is CASTRMAGTYGYTF. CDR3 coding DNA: TGTGCCAGCACCAGGATGGCAGGGACTTATGGCTACACCTTC.

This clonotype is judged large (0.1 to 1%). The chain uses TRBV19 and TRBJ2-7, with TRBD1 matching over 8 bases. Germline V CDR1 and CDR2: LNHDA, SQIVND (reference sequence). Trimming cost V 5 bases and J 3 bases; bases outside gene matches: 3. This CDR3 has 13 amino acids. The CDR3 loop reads CASSAGQDYEQYF. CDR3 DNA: TGTGCCAGTAGTGCGGGACAGGACTACGAGCAGTACTTC.

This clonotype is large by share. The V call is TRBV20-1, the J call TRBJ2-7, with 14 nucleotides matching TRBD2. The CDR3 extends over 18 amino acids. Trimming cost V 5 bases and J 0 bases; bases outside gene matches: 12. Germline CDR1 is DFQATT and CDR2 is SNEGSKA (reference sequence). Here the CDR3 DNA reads TGCAGTGCTTGGGACCCGGGACTAGCGGGGGCCAGCTCCTACGAGCAGTACTTC. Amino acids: CSAWDPGLAGASSYEQYF.

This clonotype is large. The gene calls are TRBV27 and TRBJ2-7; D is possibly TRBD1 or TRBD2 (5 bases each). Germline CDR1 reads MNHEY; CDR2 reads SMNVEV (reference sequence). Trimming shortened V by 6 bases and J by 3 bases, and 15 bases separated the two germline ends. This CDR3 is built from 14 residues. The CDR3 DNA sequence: TGTGCCAGCAGCTACGGGACCGCCTTCTACGAGCAGTACTTC. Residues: CASSYGTAFYEQYF.

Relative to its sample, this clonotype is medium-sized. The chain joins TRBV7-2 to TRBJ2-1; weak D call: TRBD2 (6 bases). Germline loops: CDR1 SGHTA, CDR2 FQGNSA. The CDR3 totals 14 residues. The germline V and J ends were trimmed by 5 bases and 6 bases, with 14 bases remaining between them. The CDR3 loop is CASSQPGLPNEQFF. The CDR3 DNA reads TGTGCCAGCAGCCAACCGGGACTTCCCAATGAGCAGTTCTTC.

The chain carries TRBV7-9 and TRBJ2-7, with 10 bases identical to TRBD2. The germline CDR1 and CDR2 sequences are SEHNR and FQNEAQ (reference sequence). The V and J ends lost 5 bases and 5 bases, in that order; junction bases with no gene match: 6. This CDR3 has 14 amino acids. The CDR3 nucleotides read TGTGCCAGCAGCGGCGCTAGCGGGGGAAACGAGCAGTACTTC. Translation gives CASSGASGGNEQYF.

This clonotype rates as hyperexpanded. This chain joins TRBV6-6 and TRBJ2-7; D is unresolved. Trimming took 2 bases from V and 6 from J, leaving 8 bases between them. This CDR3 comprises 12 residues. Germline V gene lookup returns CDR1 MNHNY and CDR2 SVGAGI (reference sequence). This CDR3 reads CASSYLHTEQYF. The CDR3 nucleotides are TGTGCCAGCAGTTACCTCCATACCGAGCAGTACTTC.

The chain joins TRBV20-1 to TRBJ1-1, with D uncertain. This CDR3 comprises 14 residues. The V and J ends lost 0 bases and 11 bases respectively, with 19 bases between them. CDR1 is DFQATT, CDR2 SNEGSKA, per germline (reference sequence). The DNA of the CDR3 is TGCAGTGCTAGAGATATGGAGAACCCAGAGCGGGCTTTCTTT. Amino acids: CSARDMENPERAFF.

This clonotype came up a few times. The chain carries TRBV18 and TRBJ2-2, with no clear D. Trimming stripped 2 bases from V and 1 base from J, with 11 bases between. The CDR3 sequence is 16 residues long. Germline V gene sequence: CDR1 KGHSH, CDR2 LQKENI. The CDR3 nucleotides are TGTGCCAGCTCACCATTACGTCAGAAGAACACCGGGGAGCTGTTTTTT. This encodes CASSPLRQKNTGELFF.

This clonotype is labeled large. CDR3 nucleotide sequence: TGCGCCAGCAGTCAATCAGTAGGCCACGAGCAGTACTTC. The encoded protein is CASSQSVGHEQYF. The rearrangement uses TRBV23-1 and TRBJ2-7; no firm D call. TRBV23-1 is labeled an ORF, and its function is uncertain. V was cut by 0 bases and J by 5 bases, with 8 bases left in between. The CDR3 is made up of 13 amino acids.

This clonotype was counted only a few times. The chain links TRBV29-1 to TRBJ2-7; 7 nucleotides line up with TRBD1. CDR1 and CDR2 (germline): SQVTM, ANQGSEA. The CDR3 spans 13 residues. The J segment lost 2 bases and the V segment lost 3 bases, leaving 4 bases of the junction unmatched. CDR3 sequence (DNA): TGCAGCGTTGAGGTCAGGGGGACCTACGAGCAGTACTTC. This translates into CSVEVRGTYEQYF.

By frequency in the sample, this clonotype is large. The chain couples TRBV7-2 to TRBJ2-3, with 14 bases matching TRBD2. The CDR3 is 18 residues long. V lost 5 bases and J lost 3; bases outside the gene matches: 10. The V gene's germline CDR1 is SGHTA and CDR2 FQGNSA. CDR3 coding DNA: TGTGCCAGCAGCCCCGGACTAGCGGGGGGCCCAAGGACAGATACGCAGTATTTT. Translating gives CASSPGLAGGPRTDTQYF.

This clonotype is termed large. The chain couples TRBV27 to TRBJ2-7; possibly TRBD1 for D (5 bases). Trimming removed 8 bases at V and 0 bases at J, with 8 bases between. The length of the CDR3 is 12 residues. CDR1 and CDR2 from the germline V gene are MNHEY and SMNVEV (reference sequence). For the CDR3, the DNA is TGTGCCAGCGGGGCTAGCTCCTACGAGCAGTACTTC. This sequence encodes CASGASSYEQYF.

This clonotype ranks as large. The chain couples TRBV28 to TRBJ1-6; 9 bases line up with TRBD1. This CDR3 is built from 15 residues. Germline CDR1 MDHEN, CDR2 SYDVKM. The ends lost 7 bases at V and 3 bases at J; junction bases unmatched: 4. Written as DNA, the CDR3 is TGTGCCAGCACAGAGACAGGGGGCTATAATTCACCCCTCCACTTT. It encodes CASTETGGYNSPLHF.

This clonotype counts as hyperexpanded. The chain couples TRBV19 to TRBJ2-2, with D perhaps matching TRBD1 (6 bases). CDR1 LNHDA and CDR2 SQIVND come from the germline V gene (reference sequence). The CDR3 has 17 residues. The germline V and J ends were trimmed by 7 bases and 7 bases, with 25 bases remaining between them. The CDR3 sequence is CASTRTDIYAEVGELFF. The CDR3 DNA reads TGTGCCAGTACTCGGACAGACATATACGCGGAGGTCGGGGAGCTGTTTTTT. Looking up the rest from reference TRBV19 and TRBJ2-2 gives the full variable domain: DGGITQSPKYLFRKEGQNVTLSCEQNLNHDAMYWYRQDPGQGLRLIYYSQIVNDFQKGDIAEGYSVSREKKESFPLTVTSAQKNPTAFYLCASTRTDIYAEVGELFFGEGSRLTVL.

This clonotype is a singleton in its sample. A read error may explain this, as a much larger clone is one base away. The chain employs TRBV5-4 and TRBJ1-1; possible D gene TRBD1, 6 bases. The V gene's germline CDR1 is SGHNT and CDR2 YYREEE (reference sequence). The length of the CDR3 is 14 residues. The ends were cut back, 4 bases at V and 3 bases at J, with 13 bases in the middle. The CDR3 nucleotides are TGTGCCAGCAGCGCCAAAGGGGGGGACACTGAAGCTTTCTTT. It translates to CASSAKGGDTEAFF. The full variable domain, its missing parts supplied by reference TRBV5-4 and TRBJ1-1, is ETGVTQSPTHLIKTRGQQVTLRCSSQSGHNTVSWYQQALGQGPQFIFQYYREEENGRGNFPPRFSGLQFPNYSSELNVNALELDDSALYLCASSAKGGDTEAFFGQGTRLTVV.

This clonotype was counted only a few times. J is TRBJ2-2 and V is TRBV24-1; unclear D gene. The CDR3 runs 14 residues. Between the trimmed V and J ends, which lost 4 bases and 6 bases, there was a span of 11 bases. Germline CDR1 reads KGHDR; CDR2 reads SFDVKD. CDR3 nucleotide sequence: TGTGCCACCAGTGACCCGTTTAACCCCGGGGAGCTGTTTTTT. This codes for CATSDPFNPGELFF.

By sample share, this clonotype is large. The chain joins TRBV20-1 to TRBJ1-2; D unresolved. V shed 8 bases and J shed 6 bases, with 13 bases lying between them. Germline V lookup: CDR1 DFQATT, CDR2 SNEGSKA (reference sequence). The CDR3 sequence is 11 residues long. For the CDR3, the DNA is TGCAGTCCCCGGGAGTCTAATGGCTACACCTTC. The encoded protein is CSPRESNGYTF.

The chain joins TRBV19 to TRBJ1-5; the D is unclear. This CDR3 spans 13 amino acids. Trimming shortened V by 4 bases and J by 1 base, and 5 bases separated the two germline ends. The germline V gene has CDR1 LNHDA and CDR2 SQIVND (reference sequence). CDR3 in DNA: TGTGCCAGTAGTACGACAAGCAATCAGCCCCAGCATTTT. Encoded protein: CASSTTSNQPQHF.

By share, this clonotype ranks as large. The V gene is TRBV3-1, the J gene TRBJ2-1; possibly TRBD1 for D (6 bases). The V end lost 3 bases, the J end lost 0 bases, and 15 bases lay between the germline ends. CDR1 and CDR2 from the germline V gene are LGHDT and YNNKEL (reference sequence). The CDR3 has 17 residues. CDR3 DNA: TGTGCCAGCAGCCAGGACAGAGGAACCCCCTCCTACAATGAGCAGTTCTTC. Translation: CASSQDRGTPSYNEQFF.

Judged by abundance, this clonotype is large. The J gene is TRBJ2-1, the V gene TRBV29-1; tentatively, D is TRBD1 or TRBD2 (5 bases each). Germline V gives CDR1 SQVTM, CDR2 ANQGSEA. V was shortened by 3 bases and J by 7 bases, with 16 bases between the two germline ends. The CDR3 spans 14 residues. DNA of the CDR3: TGCAGCGTTGAGAGGGCCAGGGTACGGAATGAGCAGTTCTTC. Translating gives CSVERARVRNEQFF.

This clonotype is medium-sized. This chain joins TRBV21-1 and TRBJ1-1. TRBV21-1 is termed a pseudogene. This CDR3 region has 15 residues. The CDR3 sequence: CASSNLQPMNTEAFF. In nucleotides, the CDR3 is TGTGCCAGCAGCAATCTACAACCGATGAACACTGAAGCTTTCTTT.